The present TCR beta chain was sequenced within a study of blood T cell repertoires in COVID-19. On the study more broadly: T cells, B-cell-depleted T cells, or PBMCs provided the cDNA or gDNA that served as material.

Deletions cut 1 base from V and 3 bases from J, with 9 bases between. The CDR3 contains 14 residues. Germline V CDR1 and CDR2: SEHNR, FQNEAQ (reference sequence). Profiled with immunoSEQ multiplex PCR; TCRdb holds only in-frame clones, not every one. This table has hundreds of thousands of clones, 85% appearing once. This receptor was obtained from a woman younger than 35 with acute or convalescent COVID-19. The material sequenced was peripheral blood. The chain is built from TRBV7-9 and TRBJ1-1, with D unresolved. This CDR3 reads CASSLGGADTEAFF. Here the CDR3 DNA reads TGTGCCAGCAGCTTAGGAGGCGCGGACACTGAAGCTTTCTTT.